Each of the 18 T cell receptor beta chains below was sequenced from the same sample in a study of identifying expanded T cells in peripheral blood. Sequenced by immunoSEQ multiplex PCR; TCRdb stores in-frame clones only, minus some. The data hold 65,000 to 95,000 clones, with 80% to 90% observed a single time. Sequenced material: blood. The receptor source for this set is a person aged 18-70 years in good health.

The rearrangement joins TRBV18 to TRBJ2-5; D is unclear. V lost 3 bases to trimming and J lost 2 bases, with 4 bases between them. The CDR3 runs 12 residues. Germline CDR1 reads KGHSH; CDR2 reads LQKENI. The CDR3 region is CASSPGQETQYF. The CDR3 DNA follows: TGTGCCAGCTCACCGGGGCAAGAGACCCAGTACTTC. The full variable domain, completed using reference TRBV18 and TRBJ2-5, is NAGVMQNPRHLVRRRGQEARLRCSPMKGHSHVYWYRQLPEEGLKFMVYLQKENIIDESGMPKERFSAEFPKEGPSILRIQQVVRGDSAAYFCASSPGQETQYFGPGTRLLVL.

This clone was seen once. The rearrangement links TRBV5-1 to TRBJ1-2; 7 nucleotides agree with TRBD1. V lost 2 bases, J lost 6 bases, and 4 bases stayed unmatched. Germline loops: CDR1 SGHRS, CDR2 YFSETQ. The CDR3 runs to 13 residues. CDR3 bases: TGCGCCAGCAGCTTTTCAGGGGGAGATGGCTACACCTTC. Translating it yields CASSFSGGDGYTF.

For the CDR3, the DNA is TGTGCCAGTACCGGGGACAGGGCCCTCACCGGGGAGCTGTTTTTT. This sequence encodes CASTGDRALTGELFF. The chain uses TRBV19 and TRBJ2-2; 9 nucleotides match TRBD1. The CDR3 sequence is 15 residues long. The V gene's germline CDR1 is LNHDA and CDR2 SQIVND (reference sequence). The J segment lost 4 bases and the V segment lost 7 bases, leaving 7 bases of the junction unmatched.

The gene calls are TRBV7-2 and TRBJ1-4; D not resolved. The CDR3 spans 13 residues. In germline, CDR1 is SGHTA, CDR2 FQGNSA. Trimming removed 4 bases from V and 7 bases from J, with 10 bases in between. The DNA for the CDR3 is TGTGCCAGCAGCTCCCCTGGAAGTGAAAAACTGTTTTTT. This translates into CASSSPGSEKLFF.

The chain recombines TRBV4-1 with TRBJ1-1; the D gene is possibly TRBD1 (5 bases). Trimming cost V 3 bases and J 3 bases, with 14 bases left between them. Germline loops: CDR1 MGHRA, CDR2 YSYEKL. There are 15 residues in the CDR3. CDR3 nucleotides: TGCGCCAGCAGCCACGGGACCCCGAGTGACACTGAAGCTTTCTTT. Protein sequence: CASSHGTPSDTEAFF.

A few counts support this clone. The chain joins TRBV9 to TRBJ1-3; 8 positions agree with TRBD1. V lost 5 bases, J lost 4 bases, and 14 bases stayed unmatched. The germline gives CDR1 SGDLS, CDR2 YYNGEE. The CDR3 contains 17 residues. CDR3 DNA: TGTGCCAGCAGTGAAACTATATTAACAGGGGGAGGAAACACCATATATTTT. It yields the protein CASSETILTGGGNTIYF.

Here the CDR3 reads CASRPRQETQYF. CDR3 DNA: TGTGCCAGCAGGCCACGTCAAGAGACCCAGTACTTC. V usage is TRBV6-1 and J usage is TRBJ2-5; D is uncertain. Germline values: CDR1 MNHNS, CDR2 SASEGT. This CDR3 spans 12 amino acids. V shed 6 bases and J shed 2 bases, with 7 bases lying between them.

In its sample, this clone was seen once. This chain uses TRBV5-6 with TRBJ1-1, with D perhaps TRBD1 (5 bases). The length of the CDR3 is 17 residues. V was clipped by 0 bases and J by 5 bases, with 20 bases between them. Germline V CDR1 and CDR2: SGHDT, YYEEEE. The CDR3 bases are TGTGCCAGCAGCTTGGTCAGTAGGATGGGGGTTCGAACTGAAGCTTTCTTT. Residues: CASSLVSRMGVRTEAFF.

This clone is a singleton in its sample. One junction end disagrees with the germline gene, perhaps due to a read error. CDR3 residues: CVSSSRTTSGREYSYEQYF. The CDR3 DNA is TGTGTCAGCAGCTCCCGGACGACTAGCGGGAGGGAATACTCCTACGAGCAGTACTTC. The chain joins TRBV7-2 to TRBJ2-7; 14 bases align to TRBD2. The germline CDR1 and CDR2 sequences are SGHTA and FQGNSA. The CDR3 runs 19 residues.

J is TRBJ1-2 and V is TRBV6-5; D remains ambiguous. The CDR3 is 15 residues long. CDR1 is MNHEY, CDR2 SVGAGI, per germline. V lost 2 bases and J 1 base, leaving 11 bases between the germline ends. Here the CDR3 reads CASSYDWLGNYGYTF. The CDR3 DNA is TGTGCCAGCAGTTACGACTGGTTGGGTAACTATGGCTACACCTTC.

The table lists this clone with a few counts. The V call is TRBV7-8, the J call TRBJ2-7; 7 bases map to TRBD2. V lost 5 bases to trimming and J lost 6 bases; unmatched junction nucleotides: 19. Germline V gene data show CDR1 as SGHVS and CDR2 as FQNEAQ. The CDR3 length is 17 residues. Written as DNA, the CDR3 is TGTGCCAGCAGCCCTCAGAGCGGGGCCTACACGGGGAGCGAGCAGTACTTC. This sequence encodes CASSPQSGAYTGSEQYF.

V is TRBV11-2 and J is TRBJ2-2, with 8 bases matching TRBD1. The germline CDR1 and CDR2 sequences are SGHAT and FQNNGV. The V gene end was trimmed by 5 bases and the J gene end by 3 bases; junction bases not matched to a gene: 8. The CDR3 contains 16 residues. Here the CDR3 reads CASSPPGQVYTGELFF. The CDR3 region has the DNA TGTGCCAGCAGCCCACCGGGACAGGTCTACACCGGGGAGCTGTTTTTT.

The chain employs TRBV5-4 and TRBJ2-5, with D perhaps matching TRBD2 (6 bases). TRBJ2-7 matches the DNA end more closely, so the J call is doubtful. This CDR3 is built from 15 residues. Germline V gene sequence: CDR1 SGHNT, CDR2 YYREEE (reference sequence). The CDR3 protein is CASSLAPGEYHEQYF. The DNA for the CDR3 is TGTGCCAGCAGCTTGGCCCCGGGAGAATACCACGAGCAGTACTTC.

This clone has more than one count but fewer than ten. The rearrangement uses TRBV10-3 and TRBJ2-7; tentative D call: TRBD1 (6 bases). This CDR3 has 13 residues. V lost 2 bases, J lost 5 bases, and 10 bases lay in between. CDR1 ENHRY and CDR2 SYGVKD come from the germline V gene. The CDR3 protein is CAISEGGRDEQYF. The CDR3 bases are TGTGCCATCAGTGAGGGGGGCCGGGACGAGCAGTACTTC.

The rearrangement uses TRBV28 and TRBJ1-2; D may be TRBD1 (6 bases). From germline, CDR1 is MDHEN and CDR2 SYDVKM. Trimming removed 7 bases at V and 7 bases at J, with 19 bases between. The CDR3 spans 14 residues. The CDR3 DNA reads as TGTGCCAGCACTTCCGGCGGGGGGCACGGTGGCTACACCTTC. This codes for CASTSGGGHGGYTF.

CDR3 DNA sequence: TGTGCCATCAGTGAGTCAAGCGGGACTTTTACAGATGAGCAGTTCTTC. Amino acid sequence: CAISESSGTFTDEQFF. The chain couples TRBV10-3 to TRBJ2-1; 7 bases are shared with TRBD2. The V segment lost 0 bases and the J segment 8 bases; nucleotides outside the gene matches: 10. Germline V gene lookup returns CDR1 ENHRY and CDR2 SYGVKD. The CDR3 runs 16 residues.

V is TRBV7-8 and J is TRBJ2-7; 8 positions match TRBD2. CDR3 size: 15 residues. Germline CDR1 SGHVS, CDR2 FQNEAQ. With 2 bases clipped from V and 3 bases from J, the junction kept 6 bases outside the gene matches. The CDR3 region is CASSLTFGGGYEQYF. Here the CDR3 DNA reads TGTGCCAGCAGCTTAACTTTCGGGGGGGGCTACGAGCAGTACTTC.

This chain joins TRBV10-3 and TRBJ2-3; D is perhaps TRBD2 (5 bases). The CDR3 covers 13 residues. V gave up 3 bases and J gave up 3 bases, with 7 bases separating them. Germline values: CDR1 ENHRY, CDR2 SYGVKD. The CDR3 coding sequence is TGTGCCATCAGTGAACGGGAAACAGATACGCAGTATTTT. Protein: CAISERETDTQYF.